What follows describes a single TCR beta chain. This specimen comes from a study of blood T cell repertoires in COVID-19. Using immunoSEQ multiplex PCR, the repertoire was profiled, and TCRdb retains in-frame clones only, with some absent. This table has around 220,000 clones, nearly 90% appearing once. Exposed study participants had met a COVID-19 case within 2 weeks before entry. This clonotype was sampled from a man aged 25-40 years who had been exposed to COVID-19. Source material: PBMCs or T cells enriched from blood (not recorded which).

Here the CDR3 DNA reads TGCGCCAGCAGCCAGAGAGGATGGGTGGAGAACACTGAAGCTTTCTTT. This gives the protein CASSQRGWVENTEAFF. This rearrangement joins TRBV4-1 to TRBJ1-1; no reliable D call. The V end was cut by 3 bases, the J end by 1 base, with 15 bases between. CDR3 length: 16 residues. Looked up from germline, CDR1 is MGHRA and CDR2 is YSYEKL.